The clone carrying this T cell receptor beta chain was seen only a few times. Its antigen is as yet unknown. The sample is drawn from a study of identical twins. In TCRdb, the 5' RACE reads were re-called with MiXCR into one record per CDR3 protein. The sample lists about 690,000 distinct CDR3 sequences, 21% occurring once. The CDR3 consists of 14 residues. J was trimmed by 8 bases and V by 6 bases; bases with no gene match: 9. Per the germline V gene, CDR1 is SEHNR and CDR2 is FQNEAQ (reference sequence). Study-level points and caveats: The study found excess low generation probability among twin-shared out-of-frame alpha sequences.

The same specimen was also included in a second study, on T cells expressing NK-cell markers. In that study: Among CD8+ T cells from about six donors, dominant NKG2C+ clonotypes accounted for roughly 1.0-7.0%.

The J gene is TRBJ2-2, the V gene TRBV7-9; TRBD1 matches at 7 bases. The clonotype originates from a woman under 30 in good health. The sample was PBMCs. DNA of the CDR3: TGTGCCAGCAGGAAGAGGGACAGCAAAGGGGAGCTGTTTTTT. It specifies CASRKRDSKGELFF.